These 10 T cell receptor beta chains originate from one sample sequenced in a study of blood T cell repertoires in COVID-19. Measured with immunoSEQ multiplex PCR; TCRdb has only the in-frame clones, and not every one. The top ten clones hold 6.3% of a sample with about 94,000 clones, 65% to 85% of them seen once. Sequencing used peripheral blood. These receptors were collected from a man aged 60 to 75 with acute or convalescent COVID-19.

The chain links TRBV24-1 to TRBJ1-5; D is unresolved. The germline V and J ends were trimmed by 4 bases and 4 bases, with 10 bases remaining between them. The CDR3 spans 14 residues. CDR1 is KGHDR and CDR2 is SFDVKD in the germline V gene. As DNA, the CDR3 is TGTGCCACCAGTGAGGACGGGAGAAATCAGCCCCAGCATTTT. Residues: CATSEDGRNQPQHF.

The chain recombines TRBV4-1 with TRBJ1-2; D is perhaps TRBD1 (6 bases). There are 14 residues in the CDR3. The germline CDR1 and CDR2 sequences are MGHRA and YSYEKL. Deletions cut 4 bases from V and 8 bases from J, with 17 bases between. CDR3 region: CASSPSGRGYGYTF. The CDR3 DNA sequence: TGCGCCAGCAGCCCCTCAGGGAGGGGGTACGGCTACACCTTC.

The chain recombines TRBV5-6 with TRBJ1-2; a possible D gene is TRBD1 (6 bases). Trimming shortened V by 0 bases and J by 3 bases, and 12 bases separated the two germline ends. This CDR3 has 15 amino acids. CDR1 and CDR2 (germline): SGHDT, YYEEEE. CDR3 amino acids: CASSLVQGLYYGYTF. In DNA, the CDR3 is TGTGCCAGCAGCTTGGTCCAGGGGTTGTACTATGGCTACACCTTC.

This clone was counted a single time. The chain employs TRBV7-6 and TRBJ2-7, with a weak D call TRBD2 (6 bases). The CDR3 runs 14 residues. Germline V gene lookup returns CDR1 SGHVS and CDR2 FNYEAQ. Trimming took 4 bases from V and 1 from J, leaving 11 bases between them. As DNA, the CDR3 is TGTGCCAGCAGCTGGGGGGACGGATCCTACGAGCAGTACTTC. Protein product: CASSWGDGSYEQYF. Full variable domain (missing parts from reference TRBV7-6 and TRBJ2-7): GAGVSQSPRYKVTKRGQDVALRCDPISGHVSLYWYRQALGQGPEFLTYFNYEAQQDKSGLPNDRFSAERPEGSISTLTIQRTEQRDSAMYRCASSWGDGSYEQYFGPGTRLTVT.

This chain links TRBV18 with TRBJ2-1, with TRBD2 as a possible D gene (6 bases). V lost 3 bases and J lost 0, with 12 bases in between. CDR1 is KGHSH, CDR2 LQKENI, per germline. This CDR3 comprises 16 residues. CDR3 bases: TGTGCCAGCTCACCGACTAGTACCGTCTCCTACAATGAGCAGTTCTTC. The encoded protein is CASSPTSTVSYNEQFF. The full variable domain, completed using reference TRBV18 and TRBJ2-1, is NAGVMQNPRHLVRRRGQEARLRCSPMKGHSHVYWYRQLPEEGLKFMVYLQKENIIDESGMPKERFSAEFPKEGPSILRIQQVVRGDSAAYFCASSPTSTVSYNEQFFGPGTRLTVL.

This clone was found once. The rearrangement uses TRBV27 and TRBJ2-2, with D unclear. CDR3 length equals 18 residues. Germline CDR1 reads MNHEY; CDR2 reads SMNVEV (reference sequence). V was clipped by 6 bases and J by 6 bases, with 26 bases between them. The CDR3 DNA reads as TGTGCCAGCAGCCCAACGGATCTCGGGTTTATGCGCCCCGGGGAGCTGTTTTTT. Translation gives CASSPTDLGFMRPGELFF.

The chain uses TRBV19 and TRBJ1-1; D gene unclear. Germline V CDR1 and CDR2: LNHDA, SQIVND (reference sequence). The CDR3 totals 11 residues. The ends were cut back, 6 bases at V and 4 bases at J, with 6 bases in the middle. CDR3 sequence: CASRRLTEAFF. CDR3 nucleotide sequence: TGTGCCAGTAGGCGACTCACTGAAGCTTTCTTT.

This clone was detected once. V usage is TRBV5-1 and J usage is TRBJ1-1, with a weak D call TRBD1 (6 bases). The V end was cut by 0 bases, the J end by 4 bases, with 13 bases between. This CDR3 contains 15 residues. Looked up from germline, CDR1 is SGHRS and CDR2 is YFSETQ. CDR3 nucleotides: TGCGCCAGCAGCTTGGTTCAGGGGCTGAGCACTGAAGCTTTCTTT. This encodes CASSLVQGLSTEAFF.

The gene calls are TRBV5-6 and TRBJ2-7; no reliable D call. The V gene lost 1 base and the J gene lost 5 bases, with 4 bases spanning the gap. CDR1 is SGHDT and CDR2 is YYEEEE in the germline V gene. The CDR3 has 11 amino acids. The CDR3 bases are TGTGCCAGCAGCTTGCAAAACGAGCAGTACTTC. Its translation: CASSLQNEQYF.

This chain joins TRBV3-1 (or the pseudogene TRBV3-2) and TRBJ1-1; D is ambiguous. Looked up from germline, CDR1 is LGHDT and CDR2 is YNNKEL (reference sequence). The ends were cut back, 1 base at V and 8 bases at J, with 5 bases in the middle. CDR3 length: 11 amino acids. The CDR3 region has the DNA TGTGCCAGCAGCCAAGCTTTCGAAGCTTTCTTT. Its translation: CASSQAFEAFF.